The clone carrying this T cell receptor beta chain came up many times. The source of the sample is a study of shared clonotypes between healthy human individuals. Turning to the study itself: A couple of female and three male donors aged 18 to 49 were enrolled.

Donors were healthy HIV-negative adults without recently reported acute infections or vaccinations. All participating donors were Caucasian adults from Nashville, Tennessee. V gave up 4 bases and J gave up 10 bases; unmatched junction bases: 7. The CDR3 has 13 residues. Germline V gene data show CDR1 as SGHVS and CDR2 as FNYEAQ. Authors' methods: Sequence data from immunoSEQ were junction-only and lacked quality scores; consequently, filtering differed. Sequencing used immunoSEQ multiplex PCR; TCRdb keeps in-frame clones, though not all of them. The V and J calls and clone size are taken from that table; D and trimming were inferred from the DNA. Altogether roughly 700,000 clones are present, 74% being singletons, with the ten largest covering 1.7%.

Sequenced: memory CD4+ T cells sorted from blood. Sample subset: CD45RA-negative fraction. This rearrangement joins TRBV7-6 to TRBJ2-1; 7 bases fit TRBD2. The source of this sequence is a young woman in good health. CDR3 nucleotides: TGTGCCAGCAGCTCCCAGCGGGATCGGGAGCAGTTCTTC. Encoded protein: CASSSQRDREQFF.